This T cell receptor beta chain was obtained from a study of OX40 agonist ivuxolimab in advanced cancers. The overall study: Three patients had partial responses: one hepatocellular carcinoma, two cutaneous melanoma.

Produced via immunoSEQ multiplex PCR; TCRdb's table is partial and in-frame only. In the table there are 110,000 or so clones, more than 85% of which are singletons. V was cut by 2 bases and J by 4 bases, with 9 bases left in between. The CDR3 runs to 14 residues. In germline, CDR1 is MGHRA, CDR2 YSYEKL. This TCR came from an adult with an advanced solid tumor such as melanoma, head and neck, liver or kidney cancer. This chain links TRBV4-1 with TRBJ1-3; TRBD1 is a possible D gene (5 bases). Sequenced material: CD4+ or CD8+ T cells sorted from blood, taken in a trial of the OX40 agonist ivuxolimab. The CDR3 protein is CASSQNQGGNTIYF. In nucleotides, the CDR3 is TGCGCCAGCAGCCAAAACCAGGGAGGAAACACCATATATTTT.